This T cell receptor (beta chain) was identified during a study of CXCR3-negative and CXCR3-positive naive CD8 T cells. The study made its TRB cDNA libraries by 5' RACE, adding UMI labels. Reanalyzing the 5' RACE reads, TCRdb keeps one entry per CDR3 protein, without DNA. The sample table sets out about 150,000 distinct CDR3 sequences. Remarks on this clonotype: Its antigen remains unidentified.

The CDR3 covers 14 residues. CDR1 DFQATT and CDR2 SNEGSKA come from the germline V gene (reference sequence). Study-wide results and caveats: TRB CDR3s were more hydrophobic in CXCR3-positive than in CXCR3-negative naive cells. The study found comparably high diversity in both naive subsets and much lower diversity in memory CD8+ cells.

The receptor comes from a human donor in good health. Some clones in this sample may be carry-over from other donors' samples. The chain is built from TRBV20-1 and TRBJ2-1; TCRdb gives TRBD1 as the D gene, but with no DNA this cannot be confirmed. Sequencing input: naive CXCR3+ CD8+ T cells from blood. Sample subset: CD45RO-CCR7+CD27+CD95- naive CD8+ T cells expressing CXCR3 (TNR3+). The CDR3: CSARDLEQGTEQFF.